This T cell receptor (beta chain) was identified during a study of T cell changes during pregnancy in multiple sclerosis. TCRdb's table, derived via immunoSEQ multiplex PCR, lists solely in-frame clones and lacks some. Of around 36,000 clones listed, under 95% were seen once; the top ten hold approximately 13%. Trimming removed 3 bases from V and 7 bases from J; junction bases left unmatched: 10. Germline CDR1 is SGHDN and CDR2 is FVKESK. The length of the CDR3 is 15 residues. This clone has a handful of counts. Sample: CD8+ T cells from peripheral blood mononuclear cells, taken in the first trimester of pregnancy. The rearrangement uses TRBV14 and TRBJ1-1, with 8 bases matching TRBD1. The TCR originated in a female donor with multiple sclerosis, enrolled in a pregnancy study. The CDR3 bases are TGTGCCAGCAGCCACTCCAGGACAGGGACTCTTGAAGCTTTCTTT. Its protein product is CASSHSRTGTLEAFF.